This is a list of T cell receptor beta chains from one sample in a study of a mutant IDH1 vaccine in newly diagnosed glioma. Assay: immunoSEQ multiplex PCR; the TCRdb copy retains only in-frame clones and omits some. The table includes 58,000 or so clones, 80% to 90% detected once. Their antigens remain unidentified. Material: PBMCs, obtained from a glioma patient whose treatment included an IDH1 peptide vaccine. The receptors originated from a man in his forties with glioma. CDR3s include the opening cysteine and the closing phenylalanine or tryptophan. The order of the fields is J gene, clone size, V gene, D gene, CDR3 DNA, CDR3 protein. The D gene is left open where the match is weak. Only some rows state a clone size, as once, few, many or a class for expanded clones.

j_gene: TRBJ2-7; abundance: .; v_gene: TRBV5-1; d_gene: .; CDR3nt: TGCGCCAGCAGCCTTCTCGGGGAGCAGTACTTC; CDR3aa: CASSLLGEQYF
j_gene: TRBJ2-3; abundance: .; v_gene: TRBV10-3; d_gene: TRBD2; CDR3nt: TGTGCCATCAAGGGGAGCGGGAGGAGGGGCACAGATACGCAGTATTTT; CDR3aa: CAIKGSGRRGTDTQYF
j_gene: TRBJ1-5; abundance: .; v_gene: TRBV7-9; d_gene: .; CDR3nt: TGTGCCAGCAGCCGAGAATACGGTCAGCCCCAGCATTTT; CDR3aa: CASSREYGQPQHF
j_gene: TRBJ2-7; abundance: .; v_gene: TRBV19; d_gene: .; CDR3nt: TGTGCCAGTAGTATAGGGGGCAGCTACGAGCAGTACTTC; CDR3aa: CASSIGGSYEQYF
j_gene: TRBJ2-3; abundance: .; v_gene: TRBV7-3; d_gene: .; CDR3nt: TGTGCCAGCAGCTTAAACCAGCGAGGGGATACGCAGTATTTT; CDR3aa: CASSLNQRGDTQYF
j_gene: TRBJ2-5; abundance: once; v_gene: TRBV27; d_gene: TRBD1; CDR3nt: TGTGCCAGCAGCCGGGACAGGGGAAGGGAGACCCAGTACTTC; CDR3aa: CASSRDRGRETQYF
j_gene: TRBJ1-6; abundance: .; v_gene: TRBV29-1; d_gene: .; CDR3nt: TGCAGCGTTGAAGGACTCCCGGCTGGCTCCTATAATTCACCCCTCCACTTT; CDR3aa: CSVEGLPAGSYNSPLHF
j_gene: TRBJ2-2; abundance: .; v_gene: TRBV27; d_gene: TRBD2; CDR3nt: TGTGCCAGCAGTGGTGGCGGGAGTGTGACCGGGGAGCTGTTTTTT; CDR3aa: CASSGGGSVTGELFF
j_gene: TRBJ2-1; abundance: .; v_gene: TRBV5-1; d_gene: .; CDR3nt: TGCGCCAGCAGCTTAGGACCAATCTACAATGAGCAGTTCTTC; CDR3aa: CASSLGPIYNEQFF
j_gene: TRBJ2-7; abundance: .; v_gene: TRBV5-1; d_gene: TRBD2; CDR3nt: TGCGCCAGCAGAATGGGACTAGCGGGGAACTCCTACGAGCAGTACTTC; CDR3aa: CASRMGLAGNSYEQYF
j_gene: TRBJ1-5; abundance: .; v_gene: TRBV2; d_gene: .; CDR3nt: TGTGCCAGCAGTGAGGGTAGGGGAAGCAATCAGCCCCAGCATTTT; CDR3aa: CASSEGRGSNQPQHF
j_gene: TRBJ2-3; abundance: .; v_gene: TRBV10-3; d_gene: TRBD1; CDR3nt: TGTGCCATCAACCAGGGGGCACTGAGCACAGATACGCAGTATTTT; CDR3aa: CAINQGALSTDTQYF
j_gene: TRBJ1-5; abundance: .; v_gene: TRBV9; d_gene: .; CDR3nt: TGTGCCCGGCGGCACACCAATCAGCCCCAGCATTTT; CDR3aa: CARRHTNQPQHF
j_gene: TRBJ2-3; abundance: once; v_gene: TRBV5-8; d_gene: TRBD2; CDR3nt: TGTGCCAGCAGCGTATCCGCCGGGACTAGTGCAGATACGCAGTATTTT; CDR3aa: CASSVSAGTSADTQYF
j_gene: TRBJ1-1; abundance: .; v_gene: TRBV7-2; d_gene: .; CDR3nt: TGTGCCAGCAGAAGTAGCGGAGGGACTGAAGCTTTCTTT; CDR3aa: CASRSSGGTEAFF
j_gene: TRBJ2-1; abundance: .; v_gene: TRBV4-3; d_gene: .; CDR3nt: TGCGCCAGCAGGAAAGGAGGTGCGACATCCTACTACAATGAGCAGTTCTTC; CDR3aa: CASRKGGATSYYNEQFF
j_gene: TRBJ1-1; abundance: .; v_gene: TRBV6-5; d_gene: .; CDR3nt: TGTGCCAGCAGTTACCCCGATTCCGAAGCTTTCTTT; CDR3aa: CASSYPDSEAFF
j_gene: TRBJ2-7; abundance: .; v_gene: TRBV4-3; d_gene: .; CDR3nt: TGCGCCAGCAGCCAATTGGGGGGAAGAGAGAACGAGCAGTACTTC; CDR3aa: CASSQLGGRENEQYF
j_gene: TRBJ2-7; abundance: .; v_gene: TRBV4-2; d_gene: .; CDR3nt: TGTGCCAGCAGCCAAGATCCCTACGAGCAGTACTTC; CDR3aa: CASSQDPYEQYF
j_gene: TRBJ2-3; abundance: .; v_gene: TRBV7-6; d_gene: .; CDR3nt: TGTGCCAGCGCCTGGACTAAGGCAGATACGCAGTATTTT; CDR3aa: CASAWTKADTQYF
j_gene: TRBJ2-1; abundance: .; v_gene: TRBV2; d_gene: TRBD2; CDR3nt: TGTGCCAGCCAGCGGGAGCCTCTCAATGAGCAGTTCTTC; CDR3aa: CASQREPLNEQFF
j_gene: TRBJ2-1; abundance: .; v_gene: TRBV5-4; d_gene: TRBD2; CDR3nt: TGTGCCAGCAGCTTGGCCGGGACTAGCGGGAGTTGGAGTGGTGAGCAGTTCTTC; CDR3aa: CASSLAGTSGSWSGEQFF
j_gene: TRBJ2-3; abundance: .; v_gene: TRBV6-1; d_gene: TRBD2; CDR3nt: TGTGCCAGCAGTGACAGACTAGCCGGAACATCAGATACGCAGTATTTT; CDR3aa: CASSDRLAGTSDTQYF
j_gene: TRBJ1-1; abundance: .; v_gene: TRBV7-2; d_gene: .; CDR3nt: TGTGCCAGCAGCTTACCCTTTTACCGGACAGCGAACACTGAAGCTTTCTTT; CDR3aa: CASSLPFYRTANTEAFF
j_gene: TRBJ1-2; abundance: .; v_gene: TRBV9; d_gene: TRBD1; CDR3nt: TGTGCCAGCAGCGGGGGGACAGGCGCACGCTATGGCTACACCTTC; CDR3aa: CASSGGTGARYGYTF
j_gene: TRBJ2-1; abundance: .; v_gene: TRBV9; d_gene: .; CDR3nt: TGTGCCAGCAGCGGGGTCCAGGGGCGCGGGGAGTTCTTC; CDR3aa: CASSGVQGRGEFF
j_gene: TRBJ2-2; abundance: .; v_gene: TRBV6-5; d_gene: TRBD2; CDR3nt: TGTGCCTCCGGCTCTAGCGGGAGTCCTGGGGAGCTGTTTTTT; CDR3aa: CASGSSGSPGELFF
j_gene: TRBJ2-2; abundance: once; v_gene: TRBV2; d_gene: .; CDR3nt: TGTGCCAGCAGAGGGGGTGCCGCGGGCACCGGGGAGCTGTTTTTT; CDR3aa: CASRGGAAGTGELFF
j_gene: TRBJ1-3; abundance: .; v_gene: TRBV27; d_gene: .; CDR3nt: TGTGCCAGCAGTTTAGGGAGATACTCTGGAAACACCATATATTTT; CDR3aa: CASSLGRYSGNTIYF
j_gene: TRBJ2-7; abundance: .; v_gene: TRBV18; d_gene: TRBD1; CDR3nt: TGTGCCAGCTCACCAGGGACAGGGGGCTACGAGCAGTACTTC; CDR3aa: CASSPGTGGYEQYF
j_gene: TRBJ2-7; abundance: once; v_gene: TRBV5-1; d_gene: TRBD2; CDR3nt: TGCGCCAGCAGCCCCCGAGGAGCGGGAGGCTCCTACGAGCAGTACTTC; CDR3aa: CASSPRGAGGSYEQYF